This T cell receptor (beta chain) was sequenced for a study of blood T cells in healthy people across ages. Across the whole study: Template-switching capture recovered about one barcoded beta molecule per two T cells. Whole-study results and caveats: As naive T cell percentage varied, TCR beta diversity correlated strongly with it.

A second roughly 6 to 12 cycle PCR used barcoded and J-beta primers. Tags on each cDNA molecule came from a template-switch adaptor with 12 random nucleotides. Samples each returned at least 2.5 million CDR3-containing paired-end reads. TCRdb independently ran MiXCR on the 5' RACE reads; one entry per CDR3 protein. The sample contains over 1,200,000 distinct CDR3 sequences, approximately 60% of which appear only once. Worth noting for this clonotype: Its antigen remains unknown.

The CDR3 runs 12 residues. Germline V gene data show CDR1 as SGHAT and CDR2 as FQNNGV. This receptor was obtained from a man aged 18 to 30 in good health. The genes are TRBV11-2 and TRBJ2-4; D is uncertain. With the DNA end fitting TRBJ2-7 better, the J assignment may be wrong. Sequences were obtained from blood. The CDR3 DNA sequence: TGTGCCAGCAGCTTTTTTTCCGACGAGCAGTACTTC. It encodes CASSFFSDEQYF.